This T cell receptor beta chain derives from a study of regulatory T cells in long-lasting Graves disease. As for time point: newly diagnosed GD, antithyroid drugs for less than 3 months. Extracted RNA from PBMCs served as the source of the TCR library. This clonotype was found a few times. Both iRepertoire HTBI primers and Arm-PCR of CDR3 regions were used to build the TCR beta libraries. TCRdb used MiXCR to reprocess the multiplex PCR reads, holding one entry per CDR3 protein. The sample contains 530,000 or so distinct CDR3 sequences, roughly 13% of which appear only once. The germline gives CDR1 MNHEY, CDR2 SVGAGI. The length of the CDR3 is 15 residues. With 0 bases removed from V and 6 bases from J, the gap between germline ends came to 9 bases. These data were also reused for a study on T cells in Graves' hyperthyroidism and ophthalmopathy.

The source is a man younger than 45 with Graves disease. This rearrangement joins TRBV6-5 to TRBJ1-6; no reliable D call. The sequenced sample was peripheral blood mononuclear cells (PBMCs), obtained at new diagnosis, from a patient treated with antithyroid drugs. The CDR3 loop reads CASSYSSAINSPLHF. The CDR3 nucleotides are TGTGCCAGCAGTTACTCGAGTGCCATTAATTCACCCCTCCACTTT.